This T cell receptor beta chain was sequenced during a study of T cells in Graves' hyperthyroidism and ophthalmopathy. The sample holds many counts of this clonotype. Losses at the gene ends were 5 bases for V and 3 bases for J; bases not matched to a gene: 4. The germline V gene encodes CDR1 DFQATT and CDR2 SNEGSKA (reference sequence). CDR3 length: 13 amino acids. TCR beta CDR3 regions were amplified from RNA. A set of HTBI primers served as the primers for a first-round RT-PCR of the TCR CDR3. TCRdb recomputed calls from the multiplex PCR reads with MiXCR, one row per CDR3 protein. The top ten hold roughly a quarter of the sample, which has 75,000 to 100,000 distinct CDR3 sequences, under 65% seen once.

This TCR was sampled from a middle-aged woman with Graves' hyperthyroidism. What was sequenced was blood. The rearrangement uses TRBV20-1 and TRBJ2-7; 10 positions agree with TRBD2. For the CDR3, the DNA is TGCAGTGCTCACCCTAGCGGGAGCTACGAGCAGTACTTC. Translated, it gives CSAHPSGSYEQYF.